This T cell receptor beta chain appears in the sequencing data of a study of early T cells in non-severe SARS-CoV-2 infection. At the level of the study: The authors sequenced bulk RNA from unsorted whole blood, leaving chains unpaired.

Study-level findings and limits: VDJdb matching, biased toward anti-spike CD8 responses, missed private and CD4 specificities.

Individual cDNA molecules carried attached unique molecular identifiers. TCRdb independently ran MiXCR on the 5' RACE reads; one entry per CDR3 protein. The sample includes 17,000 or so distinct CDR3 sequences, 5% to 6% of them seen just once. V lost 4 bases to trimming and J lost 5 bases, with 14 bases between them. This CDR3 has 14 amino acids. Germline lookup yields CDR1 MNHNS and CDR2 SASEGT. This clonotype was seen repeatedly, ten times or more. Its cognate antigen is unknown. This clonotype was sampled from an adult who was a healthcare worker with PCR-confirmed SARS-CoV-2 infection or an uninfected control (not recorded which). Sample: whole blood, taken at baseline. V usage is TRBV6-1 and J usage is TRBJ1-2; no clear D. The CDR3 protein is CASSVGTLPYGYTF. The CDR3, as DNA: TGTGCCAGCAGTGTGGGAACTCTTCCTTATGGCTACACCTTC.